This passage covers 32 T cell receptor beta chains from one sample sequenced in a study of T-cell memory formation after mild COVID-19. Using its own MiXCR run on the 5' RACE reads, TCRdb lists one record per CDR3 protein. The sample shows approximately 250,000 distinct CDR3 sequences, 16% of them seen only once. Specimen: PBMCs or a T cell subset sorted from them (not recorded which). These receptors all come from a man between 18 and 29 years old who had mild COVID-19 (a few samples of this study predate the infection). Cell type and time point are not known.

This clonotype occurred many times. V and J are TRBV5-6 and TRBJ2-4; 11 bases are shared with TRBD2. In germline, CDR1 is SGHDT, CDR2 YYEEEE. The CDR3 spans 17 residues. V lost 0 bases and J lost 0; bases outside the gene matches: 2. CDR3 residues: CASSLVGLAEAKNIQYF. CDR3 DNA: TGTGCCAGCAGCTTGGTGGGACTAGCGGAAGCCAAAAACATTCAGTACTTC.

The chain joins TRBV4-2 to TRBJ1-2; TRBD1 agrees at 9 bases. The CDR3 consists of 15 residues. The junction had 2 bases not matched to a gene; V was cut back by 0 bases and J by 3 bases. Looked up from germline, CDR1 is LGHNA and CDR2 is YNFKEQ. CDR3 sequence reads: CASSQDRDRDYGYTF. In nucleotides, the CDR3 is TGTGCCAGCAGCCAAGACCGGGACAGGGACTATGGCTACACCTTC.

The DNA of the CDR3 is TGTGCCAGCAGCTTGCCGGGACAGGGTGCGGGCTACACCTTC. This encodes CASSLPGQGAGYTF. The chain recombines TRBV7-9 with TRBJ1-2; 9 nucleotides agree with TRBD1. The length of the CDR3 is 14 residues. Germline V gene lookup returns CDR1 SEHNR and CDR2 FQNEAQ (reference sequence). Trimming took 3 bases from V and 8 from J; bases not matched to a gene: 7.

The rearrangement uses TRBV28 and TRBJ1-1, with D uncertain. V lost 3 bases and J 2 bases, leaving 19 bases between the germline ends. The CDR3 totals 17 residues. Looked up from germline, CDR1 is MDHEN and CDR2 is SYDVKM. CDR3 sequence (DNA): TGTGCCAGCAGTTTGGGAAATGGGGAGCTACTTAACACTGAAGCTTTCTTT. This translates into CASSLGNGELLNTEAFF. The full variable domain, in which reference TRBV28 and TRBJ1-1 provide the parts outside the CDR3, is DVKVTQSSRYLVKRTGEKVFLECVQDMDHENMFWYRQDPGLGLRLIYFSYDVKMKEKGDIPEGYSVSREKKERFSLILESASTNQTSMYLCASSLGNGELLNTEAFFGQGTRLTVV.

CDR3 bases: TGCGCCAGCAGCTTGGACAGGGTTGGGAAGACCCAGTACTTC. Translating gives CASSLDRVGKTQYF. This chain links TRBV5-1 with TRBJ2-5; possibly TRBD1 for D (6 bases). The CDR3 contains 14 residues. Germline CDR1 reads SGHRS; CDR2 reads YFSETQ. Trimming removed 0 bases at V and 6 bases at J, with 12 bases between.

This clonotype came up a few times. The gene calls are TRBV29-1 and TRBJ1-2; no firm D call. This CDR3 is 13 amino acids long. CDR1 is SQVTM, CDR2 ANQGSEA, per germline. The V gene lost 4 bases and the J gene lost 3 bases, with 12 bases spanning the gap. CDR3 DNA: TGCAGCGTTGCTAGTGGGCTTGACTATGGCTACACCTTC. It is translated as CSVASGLDYGYTF.

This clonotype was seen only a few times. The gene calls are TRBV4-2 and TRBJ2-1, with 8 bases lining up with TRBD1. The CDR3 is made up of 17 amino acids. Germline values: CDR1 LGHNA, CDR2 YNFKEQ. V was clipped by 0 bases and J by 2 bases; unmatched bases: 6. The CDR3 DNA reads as TGTGCCAGCAGCCAAGATTGGTCAGGGGGCGCCTACAATGAGCAGTTCTTC. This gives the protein CASSQDWSGGAYNEQFF.

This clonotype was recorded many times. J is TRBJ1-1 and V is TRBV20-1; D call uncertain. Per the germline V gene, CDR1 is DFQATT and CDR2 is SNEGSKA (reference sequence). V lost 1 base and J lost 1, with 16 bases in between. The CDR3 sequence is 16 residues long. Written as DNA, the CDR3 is TGCAGTGCTAGAGGTTGGATCGCCCGCCGGAACACTGAAGCTTTCTTT. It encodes CSARGWIARRNTEAFF.

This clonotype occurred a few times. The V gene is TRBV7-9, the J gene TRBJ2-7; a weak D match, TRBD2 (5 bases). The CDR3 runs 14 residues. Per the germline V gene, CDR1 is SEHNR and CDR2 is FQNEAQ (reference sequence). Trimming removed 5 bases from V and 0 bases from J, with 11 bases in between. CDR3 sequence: CASSPTTSSYEQYF. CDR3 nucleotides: TGTGCCAGCAGCCCGACTACCAGCTCCTACGAGCAGTACTTC. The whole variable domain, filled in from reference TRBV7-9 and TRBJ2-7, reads DTGVSQNPRHKITKRGQNVTFRCDPISEHNRLYWYRQTLGQGPEFLTYFQNEAQLEKSRLLSDRFSAERPKGSFSTLEIQRTEQGDSAMYLCASSPTTSSYEQYFGPGTRLTVT.

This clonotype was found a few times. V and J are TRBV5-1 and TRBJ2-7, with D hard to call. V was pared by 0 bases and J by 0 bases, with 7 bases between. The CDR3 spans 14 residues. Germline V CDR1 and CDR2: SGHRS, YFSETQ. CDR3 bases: TGCGCCAGCAGCTTGGACAGTAGCTCCTACGAGCAGTACTTC. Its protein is CASSLDSSSYEQYF.

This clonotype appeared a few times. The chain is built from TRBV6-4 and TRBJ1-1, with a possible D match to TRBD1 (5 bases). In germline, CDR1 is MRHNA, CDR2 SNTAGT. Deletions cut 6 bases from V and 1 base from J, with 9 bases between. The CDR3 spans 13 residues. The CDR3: CASSEDRNTEAFF. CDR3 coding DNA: TGTGCCAGCAGCGAAGACAGGAACACTGAAGCTTTCTTT.

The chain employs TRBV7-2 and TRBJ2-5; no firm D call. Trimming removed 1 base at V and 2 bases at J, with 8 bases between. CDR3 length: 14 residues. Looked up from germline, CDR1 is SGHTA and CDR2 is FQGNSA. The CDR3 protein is CASSLDTAQETQYF. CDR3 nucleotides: TGTGCCAGCAGCTTAGATACGGCACAAGAGACCCAGTACTTC.

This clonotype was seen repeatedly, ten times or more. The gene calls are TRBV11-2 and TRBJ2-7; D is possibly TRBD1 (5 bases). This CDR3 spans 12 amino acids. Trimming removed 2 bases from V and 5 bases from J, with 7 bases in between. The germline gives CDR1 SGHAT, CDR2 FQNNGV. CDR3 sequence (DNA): TGTGCCAGCAGCTTACAGGGCCACGAGCAGTACTTC. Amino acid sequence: CASSLQGHEQYF.

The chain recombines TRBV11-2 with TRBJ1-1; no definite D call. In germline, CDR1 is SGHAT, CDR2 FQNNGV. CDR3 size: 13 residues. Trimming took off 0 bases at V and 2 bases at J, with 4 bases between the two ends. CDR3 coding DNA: TGTGCCAGCAGCTTAGACCTCAACACTGAAGCTTTCTTT. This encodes CASSLDLNTEAFF.

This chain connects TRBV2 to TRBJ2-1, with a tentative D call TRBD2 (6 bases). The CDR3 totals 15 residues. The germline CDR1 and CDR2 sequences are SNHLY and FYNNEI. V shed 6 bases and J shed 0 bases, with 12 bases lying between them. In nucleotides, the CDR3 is TGTGCCAGCAGGAAGGACGGGAGCTCCTACAATGAGCAGTTCTTC. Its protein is CASRKDGSSYNEQFF.

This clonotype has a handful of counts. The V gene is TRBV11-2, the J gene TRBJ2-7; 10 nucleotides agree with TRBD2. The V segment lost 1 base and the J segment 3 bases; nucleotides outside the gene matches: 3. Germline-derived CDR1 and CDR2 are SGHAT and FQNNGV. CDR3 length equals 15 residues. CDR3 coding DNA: TGTGCCAGCAGCTTAGGGGCTAGCGGGGGCTACGAGCAGTACGTC. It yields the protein CASSLGASGGYEQYV.

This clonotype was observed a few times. CDR3 region: CASNQIAGGGDTQYF. In DNA form, the CDR3 reads TGTGCCAGCAACCAGATAGCGGGGGGCGGAGATACGCAGTATTTT. The V call is TRBV7-2, the J call TRBJ2-3, with 10 bases identical to TRBD2. The CDR3 has 15 amino acids. After removal of 7 bases from V and 5 bases from J, the junction contained 9 bases not matched to a gene. The V gene's germline CDR1 is SGHTA and CDR2 FQGNSA.

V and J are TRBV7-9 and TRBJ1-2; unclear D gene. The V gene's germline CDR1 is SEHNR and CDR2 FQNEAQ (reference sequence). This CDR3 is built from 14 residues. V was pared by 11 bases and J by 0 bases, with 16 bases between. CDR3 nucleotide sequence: TGTGCCGGCGGCGCCTACCCAACTAACTATGGCTACACCTTC. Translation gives CAGGAYPTNYGYTF.

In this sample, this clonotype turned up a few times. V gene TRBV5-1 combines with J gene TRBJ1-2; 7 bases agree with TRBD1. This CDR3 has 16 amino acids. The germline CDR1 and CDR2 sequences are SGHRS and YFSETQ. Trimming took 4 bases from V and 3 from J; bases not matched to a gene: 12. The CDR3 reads CASSPNTGAFDYGYTF. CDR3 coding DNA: TGCGCCAGCAGCCCAAATACAGGGGCGTTTGACTATGGCTACACCTTC.

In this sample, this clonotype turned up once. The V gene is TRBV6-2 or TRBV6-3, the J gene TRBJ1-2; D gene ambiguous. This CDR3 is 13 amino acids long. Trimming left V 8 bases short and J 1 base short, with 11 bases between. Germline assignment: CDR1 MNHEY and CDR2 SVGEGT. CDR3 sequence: CASLHERNYGYTF. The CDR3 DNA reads TGTGCCAGCCTTCACGAGCGTAACTATGGCTACACCTTC.

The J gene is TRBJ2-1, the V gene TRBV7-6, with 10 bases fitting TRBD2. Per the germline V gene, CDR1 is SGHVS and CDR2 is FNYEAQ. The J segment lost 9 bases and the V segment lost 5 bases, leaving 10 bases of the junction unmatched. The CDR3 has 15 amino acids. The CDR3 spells CASSRGLAPHREQFF. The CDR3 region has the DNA TGTGCCAGCAGCCGGGGACTAGCGCCCCACCGTGAGCAGTTCTTC.

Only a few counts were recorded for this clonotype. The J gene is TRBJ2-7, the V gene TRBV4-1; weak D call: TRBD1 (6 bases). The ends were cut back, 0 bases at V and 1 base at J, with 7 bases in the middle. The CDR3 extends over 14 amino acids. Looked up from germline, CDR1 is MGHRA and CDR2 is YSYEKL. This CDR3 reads CASSQEDSSYEQYV. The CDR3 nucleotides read TGCGCCAGCAGCCAAGAGGACAGTTCCTACGAGCAGTACGTC.

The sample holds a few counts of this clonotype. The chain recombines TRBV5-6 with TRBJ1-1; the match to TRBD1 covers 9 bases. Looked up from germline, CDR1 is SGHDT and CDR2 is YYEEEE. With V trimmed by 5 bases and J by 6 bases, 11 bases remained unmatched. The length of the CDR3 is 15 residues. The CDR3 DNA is TGTGCCAGCAGTACAGTCGACAGGGGGATCCCTGAAGCTTTCTTT. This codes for CASSTVDRGIPEAFF.

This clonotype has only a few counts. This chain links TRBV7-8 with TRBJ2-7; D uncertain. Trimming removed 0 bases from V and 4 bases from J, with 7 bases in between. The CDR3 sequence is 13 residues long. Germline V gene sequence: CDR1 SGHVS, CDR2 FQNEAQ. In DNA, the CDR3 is TGTGCCAGCAGCTTAGCTGTTCGATACGAGCAGTACGTC. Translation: CASSLAVRYEQYV.

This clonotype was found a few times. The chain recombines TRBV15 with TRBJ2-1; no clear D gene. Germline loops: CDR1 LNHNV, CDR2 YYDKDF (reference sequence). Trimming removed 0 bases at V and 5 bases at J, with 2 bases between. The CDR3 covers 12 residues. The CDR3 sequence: CATSRENNEQFF. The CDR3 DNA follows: TGTGCCACCAGCAGAGAAAACAATGAGCAGTTCTTC. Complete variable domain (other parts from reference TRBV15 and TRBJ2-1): DAMVIQNPRYQVTQFGKPVTLSCSQTLNHNVMYWYQQKSSQAPKLLFHYYDKDFNNEADTPDNFQSRRPNTSFCFLDIRSPGLGDTAMYLCATSRENNEQFFGPGTRLTVL.

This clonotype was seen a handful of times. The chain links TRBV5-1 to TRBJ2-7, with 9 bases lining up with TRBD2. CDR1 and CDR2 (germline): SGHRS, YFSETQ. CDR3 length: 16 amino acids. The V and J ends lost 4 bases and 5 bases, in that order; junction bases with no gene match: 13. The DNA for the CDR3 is TGCGCCAGCAGCCTCGAAGGGCTAGCGGGGATTAACGAGCAGTACGTC. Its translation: CASSLEGLAGINEQYV.

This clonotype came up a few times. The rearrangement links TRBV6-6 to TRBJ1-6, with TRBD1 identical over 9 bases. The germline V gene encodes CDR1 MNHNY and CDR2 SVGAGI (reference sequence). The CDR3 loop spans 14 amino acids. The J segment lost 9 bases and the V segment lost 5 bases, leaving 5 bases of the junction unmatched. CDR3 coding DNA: TGTGCCAGCAGTCACCGGGACAGGGCTTCACCCCTCCACTTT. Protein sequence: CASSHRDRASPLHF.

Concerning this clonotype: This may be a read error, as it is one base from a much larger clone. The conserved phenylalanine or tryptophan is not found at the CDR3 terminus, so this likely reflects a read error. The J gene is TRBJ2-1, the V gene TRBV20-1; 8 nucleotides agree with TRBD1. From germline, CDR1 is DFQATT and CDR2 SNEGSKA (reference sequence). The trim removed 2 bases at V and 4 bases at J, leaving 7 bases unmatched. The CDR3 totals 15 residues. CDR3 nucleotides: TGCAGTGCTAGATCACCGGGACAGGCATACAATGAGCAGTTCTTA. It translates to CSARSPGQAYNEQFL.

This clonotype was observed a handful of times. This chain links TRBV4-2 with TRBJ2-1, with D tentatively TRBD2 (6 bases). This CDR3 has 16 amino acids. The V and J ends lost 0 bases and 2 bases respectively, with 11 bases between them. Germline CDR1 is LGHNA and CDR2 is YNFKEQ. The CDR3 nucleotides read TGTGCCAGCAGCCAAGATAGGAGCGGGCCCTACAATGAGCAGTTCTTC. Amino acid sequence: CASSQDRSGPYNEQFF.

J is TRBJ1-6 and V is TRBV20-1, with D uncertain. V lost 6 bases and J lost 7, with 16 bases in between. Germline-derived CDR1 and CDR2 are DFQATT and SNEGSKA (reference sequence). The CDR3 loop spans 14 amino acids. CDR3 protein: CSAIFTYRNSPLHF. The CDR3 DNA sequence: TGCAGTGCCATATTCACCTATCGGAATTCACCCCTCCACTTT.

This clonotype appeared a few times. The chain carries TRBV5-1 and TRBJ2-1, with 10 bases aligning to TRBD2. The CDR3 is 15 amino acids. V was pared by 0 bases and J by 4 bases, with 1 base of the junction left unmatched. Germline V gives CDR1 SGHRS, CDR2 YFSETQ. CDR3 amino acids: CASSLDSGGYNEQFF. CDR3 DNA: TGCGCCAGCAGCTTGGATAGCGGGGGGTACAATGAGCAGTTCTTC.

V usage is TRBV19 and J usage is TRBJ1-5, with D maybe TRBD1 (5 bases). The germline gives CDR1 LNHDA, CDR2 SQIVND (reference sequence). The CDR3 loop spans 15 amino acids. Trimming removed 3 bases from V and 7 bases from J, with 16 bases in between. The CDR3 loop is CASSMGGTVEQPQHF. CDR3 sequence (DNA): TGTGCCAGTAGTATGGGGGGGACGGTAGAACAGCCCCAGCATTTT.